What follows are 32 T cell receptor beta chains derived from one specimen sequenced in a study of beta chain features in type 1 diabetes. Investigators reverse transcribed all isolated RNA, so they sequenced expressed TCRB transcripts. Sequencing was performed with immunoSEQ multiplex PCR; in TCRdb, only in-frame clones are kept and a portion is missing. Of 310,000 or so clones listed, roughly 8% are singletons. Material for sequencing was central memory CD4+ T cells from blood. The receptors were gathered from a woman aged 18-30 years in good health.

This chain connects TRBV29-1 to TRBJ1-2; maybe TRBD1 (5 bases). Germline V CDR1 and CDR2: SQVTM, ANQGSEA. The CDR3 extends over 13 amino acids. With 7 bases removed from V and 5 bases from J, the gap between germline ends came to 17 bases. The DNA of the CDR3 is TGCAGCGCCGAACGAACGGGGGAGTATGGCTACACCTTC. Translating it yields CSAERTGEYGYTF.

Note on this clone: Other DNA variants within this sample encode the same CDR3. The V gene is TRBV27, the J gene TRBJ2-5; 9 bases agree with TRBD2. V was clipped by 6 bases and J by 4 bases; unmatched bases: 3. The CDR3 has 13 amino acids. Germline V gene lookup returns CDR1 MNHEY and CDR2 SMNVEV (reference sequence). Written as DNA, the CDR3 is TGTGCCAGCAGACTAGCGGGTGGAGAGACCCAGTACTTC. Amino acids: CASRLAGGETQYF.

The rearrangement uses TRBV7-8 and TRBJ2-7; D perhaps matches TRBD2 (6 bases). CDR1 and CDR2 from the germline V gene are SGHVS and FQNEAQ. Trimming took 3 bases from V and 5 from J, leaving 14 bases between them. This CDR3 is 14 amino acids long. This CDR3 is CASSLSLAFNEQYF. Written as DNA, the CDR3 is TGTGCCAGCAGCTTGTCACTAGCTTTCAACGAGCAGTACTTC.

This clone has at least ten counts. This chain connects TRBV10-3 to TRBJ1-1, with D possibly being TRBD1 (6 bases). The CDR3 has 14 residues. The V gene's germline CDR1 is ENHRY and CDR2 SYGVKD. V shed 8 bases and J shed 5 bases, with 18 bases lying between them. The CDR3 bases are TGTGCCATCTCATTCGAACAGGGAAGAACTGAAGCTTTCTTT. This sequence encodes CAISFEQGRTEAFF.

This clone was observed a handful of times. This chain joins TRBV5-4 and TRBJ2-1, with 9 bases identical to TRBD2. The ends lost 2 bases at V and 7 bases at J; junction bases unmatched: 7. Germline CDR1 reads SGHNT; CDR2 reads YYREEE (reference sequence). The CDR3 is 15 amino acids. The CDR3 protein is CASSFGREGLNEQFF. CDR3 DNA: TGTGCCAGCAGCTTTGGGCGGGAGGGCCTGAATGAGCAGTTCTTC.

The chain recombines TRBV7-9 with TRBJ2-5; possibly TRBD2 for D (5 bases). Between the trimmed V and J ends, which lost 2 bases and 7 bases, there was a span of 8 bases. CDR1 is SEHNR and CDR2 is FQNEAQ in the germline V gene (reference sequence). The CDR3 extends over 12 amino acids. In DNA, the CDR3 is TGTGCCAGCAGCTTAAGTGAGGGGACCCAGTACTTC. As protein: CASSLSEGTQYF.

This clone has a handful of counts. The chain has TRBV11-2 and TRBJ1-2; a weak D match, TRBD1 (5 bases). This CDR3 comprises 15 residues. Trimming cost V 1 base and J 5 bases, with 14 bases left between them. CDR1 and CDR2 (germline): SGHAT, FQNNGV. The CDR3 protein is CASSLGGASIYGYTF. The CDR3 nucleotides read TGTGCCAGCAGCTTAGGTGGGGCGTCAATATATGGCTACACCTTC.

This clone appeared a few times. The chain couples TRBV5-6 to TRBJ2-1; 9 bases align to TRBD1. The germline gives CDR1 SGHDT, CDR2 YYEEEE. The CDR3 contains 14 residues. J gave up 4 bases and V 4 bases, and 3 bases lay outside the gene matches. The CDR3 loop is CASSPDRGYNEQFF. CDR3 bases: TGTGCCAGCAGCCCGGACAGGGGTTACAATGAGCAGTTCTTC.

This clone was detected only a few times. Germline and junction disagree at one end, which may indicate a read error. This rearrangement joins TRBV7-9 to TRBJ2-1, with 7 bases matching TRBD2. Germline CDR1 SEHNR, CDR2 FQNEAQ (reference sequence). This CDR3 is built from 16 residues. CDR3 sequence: CASSPPGSSGFNEQFF. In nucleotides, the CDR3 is TGCGCCAGCAGCCCCCCAGGTTCTAGCGGCTTCAATGAGCAGTTCTTC.

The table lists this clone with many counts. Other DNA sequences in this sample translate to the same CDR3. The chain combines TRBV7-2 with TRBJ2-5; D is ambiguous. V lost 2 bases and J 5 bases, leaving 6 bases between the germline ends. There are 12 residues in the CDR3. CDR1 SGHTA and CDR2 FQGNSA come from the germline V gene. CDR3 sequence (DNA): TGTGCCAGCAGCTTATTAAGGGAGACCCAGTACTTC. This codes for CASSLLRETQYF.

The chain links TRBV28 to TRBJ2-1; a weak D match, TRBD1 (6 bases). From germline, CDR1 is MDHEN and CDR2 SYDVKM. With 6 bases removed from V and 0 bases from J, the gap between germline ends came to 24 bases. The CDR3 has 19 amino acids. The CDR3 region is CASSPGLGRRGSSYNEQFF. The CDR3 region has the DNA TGTGCCAGCAGCCCCGGGCTAGGGCGCAGGGGCAGCTCCTACAATGAGCAGTTCTTC.

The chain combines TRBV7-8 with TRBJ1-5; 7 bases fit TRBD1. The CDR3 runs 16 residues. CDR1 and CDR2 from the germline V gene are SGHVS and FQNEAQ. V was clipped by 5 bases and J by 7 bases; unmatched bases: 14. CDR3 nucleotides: TGTGCCAGCAGCCCATCGTACGACAGGGTTTTCCAGCCCCAGCATTTT. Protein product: CASSPSYDRVFQPQHF.

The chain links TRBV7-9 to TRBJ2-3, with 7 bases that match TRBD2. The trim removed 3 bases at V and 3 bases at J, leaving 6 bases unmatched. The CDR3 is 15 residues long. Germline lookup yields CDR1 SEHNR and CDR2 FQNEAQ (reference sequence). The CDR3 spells CASSFGRERTDTQYF. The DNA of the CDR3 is TGTGCCAGCAGCTTCGGGCGGGAGAGGACAGATACGCAGTATTTT.

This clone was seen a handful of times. As DNA, the CDR3 is TGCGCCAGCAGCCACGACCTAGTGGAGCATGAAAAACTGTTTTTT. Its protein product is CASSHDLVEHEKLFF. The chain carries TRBV5-1 and TRBJ1-4; the D is unclear. In germline, CDR1 is SGHRS, CDR2 YFSETQ. V lost 4 bases and J lost 6, with 16 bases in between. The CDR3 runs 15 residues.

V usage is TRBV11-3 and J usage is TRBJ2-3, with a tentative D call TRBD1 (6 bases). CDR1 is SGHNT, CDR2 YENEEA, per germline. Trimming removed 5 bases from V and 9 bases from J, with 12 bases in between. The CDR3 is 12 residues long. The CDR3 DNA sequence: TGTGCCAGCAGCACAGGGACCGGCACGCAGTATTTT. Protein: CASSTGTGTQYF. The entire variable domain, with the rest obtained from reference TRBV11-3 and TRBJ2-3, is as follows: EAGVVQSPRYKIIEKKQPVAFWCNPISGHNTLYWYLQNLGQGPELLIRYENEEAVDDSQLPKDRFSAERLKGVDSTLKIQPAELGDSAVYLCASSTGTGTQYFGPGTRLTVL.

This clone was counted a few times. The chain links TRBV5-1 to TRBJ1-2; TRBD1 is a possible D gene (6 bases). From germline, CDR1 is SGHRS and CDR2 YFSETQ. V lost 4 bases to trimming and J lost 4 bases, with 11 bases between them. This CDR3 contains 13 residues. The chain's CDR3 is CASSPGQTYGYTF. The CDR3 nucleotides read TGCGCCAGCAGCCCCGGACAGACCTATGGCTACACCTTC.

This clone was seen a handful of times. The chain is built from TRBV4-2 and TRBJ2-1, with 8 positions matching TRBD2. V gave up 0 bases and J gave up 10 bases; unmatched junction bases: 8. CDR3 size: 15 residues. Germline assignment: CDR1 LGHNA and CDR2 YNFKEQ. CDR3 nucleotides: TGTGCCAGCAGCCAAGAGGGACTAGTGGGTTACGAGCAGTTCTTC. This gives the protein CASSQEGLVGYEQFF.

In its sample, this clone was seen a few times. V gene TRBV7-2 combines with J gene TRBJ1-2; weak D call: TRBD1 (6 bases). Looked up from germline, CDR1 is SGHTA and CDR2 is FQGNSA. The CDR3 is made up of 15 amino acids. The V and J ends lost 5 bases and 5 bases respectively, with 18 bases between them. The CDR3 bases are TGTGCCAGCAGCCCGCAGGACAGCAGCAATTATGGCTACACCTTC. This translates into CASSPQDSSNYGYTF. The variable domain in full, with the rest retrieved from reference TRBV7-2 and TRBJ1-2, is GAGVSQSPSNKVTEKGKDVELRCDPISGHTALYWYRQSLGQGLEFLIYFQGNSAPDKSGLPSDRFSAERTGGSVSTLTIQRTQQEDSAVYLCASSPQDSSNYGYTFGSGTRLTVV.

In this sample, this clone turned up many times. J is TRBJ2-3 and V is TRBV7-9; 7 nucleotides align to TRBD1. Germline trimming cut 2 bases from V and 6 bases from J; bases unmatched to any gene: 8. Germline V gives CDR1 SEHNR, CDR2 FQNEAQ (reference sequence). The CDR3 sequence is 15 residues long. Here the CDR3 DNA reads TGTGCCAGCAGCTTAAACAGGGGAGTAGCGGATACGCAGTATTTT. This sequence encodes CASSLNRGVADTQYF.

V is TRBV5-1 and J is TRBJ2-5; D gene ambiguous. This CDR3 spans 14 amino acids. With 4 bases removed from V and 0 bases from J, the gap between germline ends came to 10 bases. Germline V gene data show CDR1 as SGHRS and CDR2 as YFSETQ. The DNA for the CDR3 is TGCGCCAGCAGCACGTCGGGCAACCAAGAGACCCAGTACTTC. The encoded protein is CASSTSGNQETQYF.

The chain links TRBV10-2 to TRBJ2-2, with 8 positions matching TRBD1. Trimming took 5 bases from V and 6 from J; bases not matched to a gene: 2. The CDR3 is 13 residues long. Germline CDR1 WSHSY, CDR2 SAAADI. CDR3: CASSSQGAGELFF. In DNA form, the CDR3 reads TGCGCCAGCAGTTCACAGGGGGCCGGGGAGCTGTTTTTT.

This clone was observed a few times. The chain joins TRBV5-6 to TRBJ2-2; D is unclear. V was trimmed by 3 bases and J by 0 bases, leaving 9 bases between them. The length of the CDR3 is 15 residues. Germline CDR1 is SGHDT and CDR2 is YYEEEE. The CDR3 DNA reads TGTGCCAGCAGCTCCGATCCGGCGAACACCGGGGAGCTGTTTTTT. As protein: CASSSDPANTGELFF.

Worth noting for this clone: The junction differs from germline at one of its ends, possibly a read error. The CDR3 nucleotides are TGTGCCAGCAGCTACGGACAGGGAACTAATGAAAACCTGTTTTTT. Protein: CASSYGQGTNENLFF. The genes are TRBV5-6 and TRBJ1-4; 8 bases align to TRBD1. Germline CDR1 reads SGHDT; CDR2 reads YYEEEE. The CDR3 covers 15 residues.

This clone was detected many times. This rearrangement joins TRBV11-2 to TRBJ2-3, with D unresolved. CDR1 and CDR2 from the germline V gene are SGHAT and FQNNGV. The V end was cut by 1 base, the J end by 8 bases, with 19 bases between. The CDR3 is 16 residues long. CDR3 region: CASSLAPAEQSGTQYF. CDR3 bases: TGTGCCAGCAGCTTAGCCCCGGCCGAGCAGAGTGGTACGCAGTATTTT.

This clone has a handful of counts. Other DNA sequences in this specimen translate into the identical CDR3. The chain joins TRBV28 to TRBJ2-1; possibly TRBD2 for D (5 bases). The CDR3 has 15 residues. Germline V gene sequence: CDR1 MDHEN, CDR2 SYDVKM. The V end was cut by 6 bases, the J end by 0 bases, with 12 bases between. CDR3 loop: CASSDYSSSYNEQFF. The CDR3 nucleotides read TGTGCCAGCAGCGACTATTCGAGCTCCTACAATGAGCAGTTCTTC.

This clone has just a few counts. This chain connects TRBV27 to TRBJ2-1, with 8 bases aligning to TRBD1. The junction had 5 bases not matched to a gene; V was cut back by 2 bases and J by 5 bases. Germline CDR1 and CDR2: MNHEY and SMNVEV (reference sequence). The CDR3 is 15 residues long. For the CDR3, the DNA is TGTGCCAGCAGTTTAGACAGGGGACCCGACAATGAGCAGTTCTTC. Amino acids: CASSLDRGPDNEQFF.

The CDR3 reads CASTLLRTGKDTGELFF. The DNA of the CDR3 is TGCGCCAGCACCCTTCTCCGGACAGGGAAGGACACCGGGGAGCTGTTTTTT. The chain carries TRBV5-1 and TRBJ2-2; 8 nucleotides line up with TRBD1. After removal of 6 bases from V and 3 bases from J, the junction contained 13 bases not matched to a gene. This CDR3 is 17 amino acids long. Germline CDR1 reads SGHRS; CDR2 reads YFSETQ.

The chain's CDR3 is CASSRGAGGLEQFF. The CDR3 bases are TGTGCCAGCAGCAGGGGGGCGGGAGGCTTAGAGCAGTTCTTC. The chain is built from TRBV7-2 and TRBJ2-1, with TRBD2 matching over 8 bases. The CDR3 is 14 residues long. V dropped 5 bases and J dropped 10; count of bases not matched to a gene: 10. Germline V CDR1 and CDR2: SGHTA, FQGNSA.

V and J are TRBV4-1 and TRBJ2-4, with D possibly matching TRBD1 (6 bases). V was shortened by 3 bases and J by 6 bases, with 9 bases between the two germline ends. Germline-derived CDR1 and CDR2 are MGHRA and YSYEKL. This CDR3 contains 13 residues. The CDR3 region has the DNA TGCGCCAGCAGCCAGGACAGAAGAAACATTCAGTACTTC. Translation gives CASSQDRRNIQYF.

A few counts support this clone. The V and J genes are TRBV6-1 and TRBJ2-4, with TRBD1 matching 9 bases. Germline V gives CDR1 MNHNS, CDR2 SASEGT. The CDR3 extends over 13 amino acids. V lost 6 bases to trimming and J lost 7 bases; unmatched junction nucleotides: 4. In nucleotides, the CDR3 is TGTGCCAGCAGAAGCGACAGGGGGAACATTCAGTACTTC. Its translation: CASRSDRGNIQYF.

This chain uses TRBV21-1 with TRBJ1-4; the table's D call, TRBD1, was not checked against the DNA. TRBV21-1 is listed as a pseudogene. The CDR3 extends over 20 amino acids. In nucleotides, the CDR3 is TGTGCCAGCAGCAAATTGGAAGTCGTACAGGCCTTTACGACCCTTGGAAAACTGTTTTTT. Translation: CASSKLEVVQAFTTLGKLFF.

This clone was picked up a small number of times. The CDR3 region is CASILSGRGDNEQFF. The CDR3 bases are TGTGCCAGTATCCTCAGCGGGAGGGGTGACAATGAGCAGTTCTTC. The chain recombines TRBV19 with TRBJ2-1; the match to TRBD2 covers 10 bases. Trimming at V came to 7 bases and at J to 5 bases, leaving 8 bases not matched to a gene. The CDR3 sequence is 15 residues long. Germline V gene sequence: CDR1 LNHDA, CDR2 SQIVND (reference sequence).